This T cell receptor (beta chain) is drawn from a study of shared clonotypes between healthy human individuals. The CDR3 length is 14 residues. Germline assignment: CDR1 SGHRS and CDR2 YFSETQ. J was trimmed by 2 bases and V by 4 bases; bases with no gene match: 4. TCRdb's copy holds only in-frame clones and misses some; the assay was immunoSEQ multiplex PCR. The sample carries around 980,000 clones, approximately 78% recorded once. The TCR originated in a man younger than 35 in good health. Some clones in this sample may be carry-over from other donors' samples. The V and J genes are TRBV5-1 and TRBJ1-1; TRBD1 matches 8 bases. Sequenced material: memory CD4+ T cells from PBMCs. Stated subset: CD45RA-negative fraction. The CDR3: CASSQDRANTEAFF. CDR3 DNA: TGCGCCAGCAGCCAGGACAGGGCCAACACTGAAGCTTTCTTT.